Listed below are T cell receptor beta chains from one sample, sequenced in a study of T-cell reconstitution after alpha-beta-depleted transplantation in children. Via MiXCR, TCRdb re-called the PCR reads, giving one row per CDR3 protein. The table records about 980,000 distinct CDR3 sequences, roughly 31% of them present only once. The sample in question was PBMCs, mostly from graft donor cells, obtained 360 days after TCRalphabeta/CD19-depleted stem cell transplant. The receptors were sampled from a boy younger than two who had a stem cell transplant for SCID, so the T cells may come from the graft donor. CDR3s include the opening cysteine and the closing phenylalanine or tryptophan. D genes are given only for firm matches. Clone size is given for some rows only: seen once, a few or many times, or a class if the clone is expanded.

J gene: TRBJ2-6; clone size: -; V gene: TRBV5-6; D gene: -; CDR3 DNA: TGTGCCAGCAGCTTGGCAGGGTTCGGGGCCAACGTCCTGACTTTC; CDR3 protein: CASSLAGFGANVLTF
J gene: TRBJ1-1; clone size: -; V gene: TRBV20-1; D gene: -; CDR3 DNA: TGCAGTGCTAGTGCTCGCGAAGCTTTCTTT; CDR3 protein: CSASAREAFF
J gene: TRBJ2-3; clone size: few; V gene: TRBV29-1; D gene: -; CDR3 DNA: TGCAGCGTTGCCCCACTCACAGATACGCAGTATTTT; CDR3 protein: CSVAPLTDTQYF
J gene: TRBJ2-4; clone size: -; V gene: TRBV5-1; D gene: TRBD2; CDR3 DNA: TGCGCCAGCAGCTCCAACGGAGGACTAGCGGGCACTTCACGGCTAGCCAAAAACATTCAGTACTTC; CDR3 protein: CASSSNGGLAGTSRLAKNIQYF
J gene: TRBJ1-3; clone size: -; V gene: TRBV5-6; D gene: -; CDR3 DNA: TGTGCCACCATGGTACTTGGGTTTGGAAACACCATATATTTT; CDR3 protein: CATMVLGFGNTIYF
J gene: TRBJ2-3; clone size: few; V gene: TRBV20-1; D gene: -; CDR3 DNA: TGCAGTGCTAGAGAGGTAGCGTTTGGGGATACGCAGTATTTT; CDR3 protein: CSAREVAFGDTQYF
J gene: TRBJ2-1; clone size: few; V gene: TRBV20-1; D gene: -; CDR3 DNA: TGCAGTGCCGCTGGTTACAATGAGCAGTTCTTC; CDR3 protein: CSAAGYNEQFF
J gene: TRBJ1-2; clone size: few; V gene: TRBV5-6; D gene: -; CDR3 DNA: TGTGCCAGCAGCTTTTTGCTTGGCTACACCTTC; CDR3 protein: CASSFLLGYTF
J gene: TRBJ2-1; clone size: few; V gene: TRBV20-1; D gene: TRBD2; CDR3 DNA: TGCAGTGCTAGAGTATCCAGCGGGGGGGCCGGGTACAATGAGCAGTTCTTC; CDR3 protein: CSARVSSGGAGYNEQFF
J gene: TRBJ2-5; clone size: -; V gene: TRBV7-9; D gene: TRBD2; CDR3 DNA: TGTGCCAGCAGCTCGTTGACTAGCGGATCAGAGACCCAGTACTTC; CDR3 protein: CASSSLTSGSETQYF
J gene: TRBJ2-2; clone size: -; V gene: TRBV12-3/TRBV12-4; D gene: -; CDR3 DNA: TGTGCCAGTGAAGCCGGGACAACGAACACCGGGGAGCTGTTTTTT; CDR3 protein: CASEAGTTNTGELFF
J gene: TRBJ2-3; clone size: -; V gene: TRBV12-3/TRBV12-4; D gene: -; CDR3 DNA: TGTGCCAGCACTTTCGGTCAGGGAAGCACAGATACGCAGTATTTT; CDR3 protein: CASTFGQGSTDTQYF
J gene: TRBJ2-1; clone size: few; V gene: TRBV20-1; D gene: -; CDR3 DNA: TGCAGTGCTAAGCCCACAGTTAATGAGCAGTTCTTC; CDR3 protein: CSAKPTVNEQFF
J gene: TRBJ2-1; clone size: few; V gene: TRBV20-1; D gene: -; CDR3 DNA: TGCAGTGCTCCCGCTAGGGGGGGGGAGCAGTTCTTC; CDR3 protein: CSAPARGGEQFF
J gene: TRBJ2-7; clone size: -; V gene: TRBV28; D gene: -; CDR3 DNA: TGTGCCAGCAGTGCCCCGGGCCCCGACTATTACGAGCAGTACTTC; CDR3 protein: CASSAPGPDYYEQYF
J gene: TRBJ2-3; clone size: -; V gene: TRBV11-2; D gene: -; CDR3 DNA: TGTGCCAGCAGCTTGGGATTCGGAGCCTCCACAGATACGCAGTATTTT; CDR3 protein: CASSLGFGASTDTQYF
J gene: TRBJ1-1; clone size: few; V gene: TRBV5-1; D gene: -; CDR3 DNA: TGCGCCAGCAGCTTAGGGACAATCCCTACGAACACTGAAGCTTTCTTT; CDR3 protein: CASSLGTIPTNTEAFF
J gene: TRBJ1-5; clone size: few; V gene: TRBV4-2; D gene: TRBD1; CDR3 DNA: TGTGCCAGCAGCCATGGTGGACAGGTATACTATAGCAATCAGCCCCAGCATTTT; CDR3 protein: CASSHGGQVYYSNQPQHF
J gene: TRBJ1-1; clone size: once; V gene: TRBV5-1; D gene: -; CDR3 DNA: TGCGCCACCAGCAACCCGGGGCTTGGAAGAAACACTGAAGCTTTCTTT; CDR3 protein: CATSNPGLGRNTEAFF